These 19 T cell receptor beta chains were all obtained from the same sample, sequenced in a study of somatic mutations in cytotoxic T cells in rheumatoid arthritis. Using immunoSEQ multiplex PCR, the repertoire was profiled, and TCRdb retains in-frame clones only, with some absent. The top ten clones hold about a fifth of a sample with about 18,000 clones, less than 85% of them seen once. What was sequenced was CD8+ T cells sorted from blood. These TCRs come from a woman aged 55-75 years in good health.

V gene TRBV7-2 combines with J gene TRBJ1-6; tentatively, D is TRBD1 (5 bases). V was shortened by 3 bases and J by 7 bases, with 13 bases between the two germline ends. From germline, CDR1 is SGHTA and CDR2 FQGNSA. This CDR3 has 15 amino acids. The CDR3 reads CASSLSSGGNSPLHF. The DNA for the CDR3 is TGTGCCAGCAGCTTGAGTAGTGGGGGGAATTCACCCCTCCACTTT.

The rearrangement uses TRBV5-5 and TRBJ1-5; 7 bases are shared with TRBD1. V dropped 0 bases and J dropped 4; count of bases not matched to a gene: 7. The germline gives CDR1 SGHKS, CDR2 YYEKEE (reference sequence). CDR3 length: 16 amino acids. CDR3 amino acids: CASSLAGNRGNQPQHF. The DNA of the CDR3 is TGTGCCAGCAGCTTGGCCGGGAACAGGGGTAATCAGCCCCAGCATTTT. The entire variable domain, with the rest obtained from reference TRBV5-5 and TRBJ1-5, is as follows: DAGVTQSPTHLIKTRGQQVTLRCSPISGHKSVSWYQQVLGQGPQFIFQYYEKEERGRGNFPDRFSARQFPNYSSELNVNALLLGDSALYLCASSLAGNRGNQPQHFGDGTRLSIL.

J is TRBJ1-2 and V is TRBV27; D call uncertain. Germline V gives CDR1 MNHEY, CDR2 SMNVEV (reference sequence). Between the trimmed V and J ends, which lost 8 bases and 4 bases, there was a span of 17 bases. CDR3 size: 14 residues. Here the CDR3 DNA reads TGTGCCAGCTCCGATGGGGTTGGATCCTATGGCTACACCTTC. It translates to CASSDGVGSYGYTF.

This sequence joins TRBV6-1 and TRBJ2-7; 10 positions agree with TRBD1. Trimming took 6 bases from V and 3 from J; bases not matched to a gene: 8. This CDR3 is 15 amino acids long. CDR1 is MNHNS and CDR2 is SASEGT in the germline V gene. In nucleotides, the CDR3 is TGTGCCAGCAGCGAGGTGGGACAGGGGAACTACGAGCAGTACTTC. This gives the protein CASSEVGQGNYEQYF.

The rearrangement uses TRBV20-1 and TRBJ2-1; 8 positions match TRBD1. Germline CDR1 is DFQATT and CDR2 is SNEGSKA (reference sequence). CDR3 size: 10 residues. V dropped 5 bases and J dropped 12; count of bases not matched to a gene: 3. The CDR3 nucleotides read TGCAGTGCTGGACAGGGTGGGCAGTTCTTC. Its protein product is CSAGQGGQFF.

In its sample, this clone was seen a few times. This chain joins TRBV27 and TRBJ1-2; D remains unclear. Trimming stripped 4 bases from V and 4 bases from J, with 10 bases between. This CDR3 has 13 amino acids. Germline CDR1 and CDR2: MNHEY and SMNVEV (reference sequence). CDR3 sequence (DNA): TGTGCCAGCAGTTACTCGGACGGCTATGGCTACACCTTC. Its protein product is CASSYSDGYGYTF.

V and J are TRBV5-1 and TRBJ1-1; TRBD1 agrees at 9 bases. There are 16 residues in the CDR3. Germline CDR1 and CDR2: SGHRS and YFSETQ. Germline trimming cut 4 bases from V and 3 bases from J; bases unmatched to any gene: 10. DNA of the CDR3: TGCGCCAGCAGCGTCCGGGACAGGGTGTCGGACACTGAAGCTTTCTTT. Translation: CASSVRDRVSDTEAFF.

The rearrangement joins TRBV9 to TRBJ1-1; no clear D. Germline V gene sequence: CDR1 SGDLS, CDR2 YYNGEE. The ends were cut back, 6 bases at V and 5 bases at J, with 11 bases in the middle. The CDR3 length is 12 residues. CDR3: CASIPAGTEAFF. CDR3 nucleotides: TGTGCCAGCATCCCGGCAGGAACTGAAGCTTTCTTT.

The chain recombines TRBV29-1 with TRBJ2-1; D is ambiguous. Trimming left V 6 bases short and J 3 bases short, with 15 bases between. The CDR3 runs 14 residues. Looked up from germline, CDR1 is SQVTM and CDR2 is ANQGSEA. The CDR3, as DNA: TGCAGCGTGGAACTGGGGTCCAGCTACAATGAGCAGTTCTTC. Protein sequence: CSVELGSSYNEQFF.

The chain has TRBV7-8 and TRBJ1-2; D remains unclear. Trimming removed 4 bases at V and 7 bases at J, with 19 bases between. CDR1 SGHVS and CDR2 FQNEAQ come from the germline V gene. There are 15 residues in the CDR3. The chain's CDR3 is CASSSSGRKKGGYTF. The CDR3 DNA sequence: TGTGCCAGCAGCTCGTCCGGGAGAAAGAAGGGTGGCTACACCTTC. Looking up the rest from reference TRBV7-8 and TRBJ1-2 gives the full variable domain: GAGVSQSPRYKVAKRGQDVALRCDPISGHVSLFWYQQALGQGPEFLTYFQNEAQLDKSGLPSDRFFAERPEGSVSTLKIQRTQQEDSAVYLCASSSSGRKKGGYTFGSGTRLTVV.

Only one count was recorded for this clone. The J gene is TRBJ2-7, the V gene TRBV11-1; D is perhaps TRBD1 (6 bases). The germline gives CDR1 SGHAT, CDR2 FQDESV (reference sequence). The CDR3 sequence is 15 residues long. Trimming cost V 4 bases and J 6 bases, with 19 bases left between them. The CDR3 DNA is TGTGCCAGCAGCTATTCTGGGCAGGGGTTGTTCGAGCAGTACTTC. It specifies CASSYSGQGLFEQYF.

The CDR3 DNA follows: TGTGCCAGCAGCCCCCCGGGGACTCGGGGCTACACCTTC. Translated, it gives CASSPPGTRGYTF. V gene TRBV7-8 combines with J gene TRBJ1-2; D is perhaps TRBD1 (5 bases). The length of the CDR3 is 13 residues. Germline assignment: CDR1 SGHVS and CDR2 FQNEAQ. Trimming stripped 5 bases from V and 8 bases from J, with 15 bases between.

This sequence joins TRBV7-8 and TRBJ2-5; weak D call: TRBD2 (5 bases). V was cut by 1 base and J by 4 bases, with 13 bases left in between. The CDR3 length is 15 residues. Germline V gene sequence: CDR1 SGHVS, CDR2 FQNEAQ. The CDR3 region has the DNA TGTGCCAGCAGCTTAGAGTCGAGCGCGGGAGAGACCCAGTACTTC. Encoded protein: CASSLESSAGETQYF.

The sample holds a few counts of this clone. The chain links TRBV19 to TRBJ1-4; D gene unclear. Germline CDR1 is LNHDA and CDR2 is SQIVND (reference sequence). The germline V and J ends were trimmed by 7 bases and 0 bases, with 9 bases remaining between them. This CDR3 comprises 14 residues. The CDR3 loop reads CASTTLATNEKLFF. The CDR3 region has the DNA TGTGCCAGTACCACACTGGCAACTAATGAAAAACTGTTTTTT.

This chain links TRBV27 with TRBJ1-1; unclear D gene. Germline V gene lookup returns CDR1 MNHEY and CDR2 SMNVEV (reference sequence). The CDR3 covers 18 residues. V dropped 0 bases and J dropped 3 bases, with 20 bases sitting between them. CDR3: CASSLSFISPPADTEAFF. For the CDR3, the DNA is TGTGCCAGCAGTTTATCGTTCATCAGTCCGCCTGCGGACACTGAAGCTTTCTTT.

The chain combines TRBV6-5 with TRBJ1-1; no reliable D call. There are 13 residues in the CDR3. Deletions cut 5 bases from V and 2 bases from J, with 9 bases between. The germline gives CDR1 MNHEY, CDR2 SVGAGI. The CDR3, as DNA: TGTGCCAGCAGTGGGAATTACAACACTGAAGCTTTCTTT. It specifies CASSGNYNTEAFF.

In its sample, this clone was seen a few times. The V gene is TRBV4-1, the J gene TRBJ2-5; 7 positions match TRBD2. The ends lost 6 bases at V and 4 bases at J; junction bases unmatched: 8. CDR3 length equals 14 residues. Germline V gene data show CDR1 as MGHRA and CDR2 as YSYEKL. CDR3 region: CASSGGGSGETQYF. For the CDR3, the DNA is TGCGCCAGCAGTGGGGGAGGGTCGGGAGAGACCCAGTACTTC.

J is TRBJ2-1 and V is TRBV19; no reliable D call. Trimming cost V 1 base and J 0 bases, with 10 bases left between them. This CDR3 has 16 residues. Germline assignment: CDR1 LNHDA and CDR2 SQIVND (reference sequence). Here the CDR3 DNA reads TGTGCCAGTAGTATAGTAGCTTCCCGCTCCTACAATGAGCAGTTCTTC. It specifies CASSIVASRSYNEQFF.

The chain has TRBV29-1 and TRBJ2-5; D remains unclear. This CDR3 comprises 10 residues. V lost 6 bases and J lost 5, with 7 bases in between. Germline assignment: CDR1 SQVTM and CDR2 ANQGSEA. In DNA form, the CDR3 reads TGCAGCGTCGACCGGGAGACCCAGTACTTC. This codes for CSVDRETQYF.